This is a list of T cell receptor beta chains from one sample in a study of PD-1 blockade in classical Hodgkin lymphoma. Profiled with immunoSEQ multiplex PCR; TCRdb holds only in-frame clones, not every one. The sample carries thousands of clones, 82% recorded once. The sequencing here drew on CD8+ T cells from blood, taken before the fourth cycle of nivolumab. These receptors were collected from a human donor with classical Hodgkin lymphoma. Both conserved end residues are part of each CDR3. A D gene is named only where the DNA matches it firmly. Clone size is stated in some rows and not others, as once, few, many or a class when expanded.

>TRBD2|TRBJ2-3|TRBV4-1|few
TGCGCCAGCAGCACTAGCGGGGAATCAGATACGCAGTATTTT
CASSTSGESDTQYF
>TRBD1|TRBJ1-5|TRBV6-5|few
TGTGCCAGCAGGCCGACAGGGTTGGAGAATCAGCCCCAGCATTTT
CASRPTGLENQPQHF
>NA|TRBJ2-2|TRBV19|NA
TGTGCCAGTAGTAACCCCCTTTGGGAGGATGCGAACACCGGGGAGCTGTTTTTT
CASSNPLWEDANTGELFF
>TRBD1|TRBJ2-3|TRBV9|once
TGTGCCAGCAGCGAGGACAGGGCCACAGATACGCAGTATTTT
CASSEDRATDTQYF
>NA|TRBJ1-1|TRBV9|NA
TGTGCCAGCAGCGCCCGTACCGCCCCTGATGAAGCTTTCTTT
CASSARTAPDEAFF
>NA|TRBJ2-1|TRBV27|NA
TGTGCCAGCAGTTTAAGGCCCAATGAGCAGTTCTTC
CASSLRPNEQFF
>NA|TRBJ2-3|TRBV7-9|NA
TGTGCCAGCAGCCCAGCGTTATCAGATACGCAGTATTTT
CASSPALSDTQYF
>TRBD1|TRBJ2-1|TRBV7-3|NA
TGTGCCAGCAGTCTAGGGGGCCTGGGGTCGGACAATGAGCAGTTCTTC
CASSLGGLGSDNEQFF
>NA|TRBJ1-4|TRBV7-9|NA
TGTGCCAGCAGCTTATTGCCGGACCTCAATGAAAAACTGTTTTTT
CASSLLPDLNEKLFF
>TRBD2|TRBJ2-7|TRBV27|NA
TGTGCCAGCAGCTCTAGCGGGGATGCCTACGAGCAGTACTTC
CASSSSGDAYEQYF
>NA|TRBJ2-7|TRBV6-1|NA
TGTGCCAGCACTACCGGGCCAGGGGGGGGCTACGAGCAGTACTTC
CASTTGPGGGYEQYF
>TRBD2|TRBJ2-1|TRBV19|NA
TGTGCCAGTAGTTACTCTAGCGGGGGGGACAATGAGCAGTTCTTC
CASSYSSGGDNEQFF
>NA|TRBJ2-7|TRBV27|medium-sized
TGTGCCAGCAGCCCTACTCCCAACTCCTACGAGCAGTACTTC
CASSPTPNSYEQYF
>TRBD1|TRBJ2-7|TRBV19|NA
TGTGCCAGTAGGGACCGGGACAGCTCCTACGAGCAGTACTTC
CASRDRDSSYEQYF
>NA|TRBJ2-3|TRBV4-2|NA
TGTGCCAGCAGCCAAGATTGGGTAACGCCAGATACGCAGTATTTT
CASSQDWVTPDTQYF
>NA|TRBJ2-3|TRBV7-3|NA
TGTGCCAGCAGCTTAAATAGTGCAGATACGCAGTATTTT
CASSLNSADTQYF
>NA|TRBJ2-7|TRBV4-1|once
TGCGCCAGCAGCGGGTTAAATAGGGGGGGAGACGAGCAGTACTTC
CASSGLNRGGDEQYF
>NA|TRBJ2-3|TRBV30|NA
TGTGCCTGGAGTGGGGTAGGGTTAGGGGCAGATACGCAGTATTTT
CAWSGVGLGADTQYF
>TRBD1|TRBJ1-2|TRBV4-1|few
TGCGCCAGCAGCCAAAAGGGGGACAGCTTGGCATATGGCTACACCTTC
CASSQKGDSLAYGYTF
>TRBD1|TRBJ1-2|TRBV7-2|few
TGTGCCACCAGCGGAGGGACAGGGGGCAACTATGGCTACACCTTC
CATSGGTGGNYGYTF
>NA|TRBJ2-5|TRBV11-1|few
TGTGCCAGCAGCTTATGGTACAGACAAGAGACCCAGTACTTC
CASSLWYRQETQYF
>NA|TRBJ2-7|TRBV6-1|NA
TGTGCCAGCAGTGAATCGAGGACGAGCTCCTACGAGCAGTACTTC
CASSESRTSSYEQYF
>NA|TRBJ2-1|TRBV27|NA
TGTGCCAGCAGCATACAGGGAACGGGCACCCGTGAGCAGTTCTTC
CASSIQGTGTREQFF
>NA|TRBJ2-2|TRBV27|NA
TGTGCCAGCAGTTTATCGATAAGCTTCGGGGAGCTGTTTTTT
CASSLSISFGELFF
>NA|TRBJ1-3|TRBV11-2|NA
TGTGCCAGCAGCTTAAAGGACAGCTTATACTCTGGAAACACCATATATTTT
CASSLKDSLYSGNTIYF
>NA|TRBJ1-2|TRBV7-4|once
TGTGCCAGCAGCTTACGCGAGAAATTGGATGGCTACACCTTC
CASSLREKLDGYTF
>NA|TRBJ2-1|TRBV5-4|NA
TGTGCCAGCAGTTGGGGAGGGGGCTTGGAGCAGTTCTTC
CASSWGGGLEQFF
>NA|TRBJ1-5|TRBV5-6|NA
TGTGCCAGCAGCTTGGCGGGCGGGAAGGATTCCAATCAGCCCCAGCATTTT
CASSLAGGKDSNQPQHF
>NA|TRBJ1-1|TRBV27|NA
TGTGCCAGCAGTACCTCTCCGTGGGGGCTGAACACTGAAGCTTTCTTT
CASSTSPWGLNTEAFF
>TRBD2|TRBJ2-1|TRBV6-4|NA
TGTGCCAGCAGTGACTCTGGCGGGGGGCCCTACAATGAGCAGTTCTTC
CASSDSGGGPYNEQFF
>TRBD1|TRBJ2-1|TRBV19|NA
TGTGCCAGTAGTATAGGACAGGGGGCGATTAATGAGCAGTTCTTC
CASSIGQGAINEQFF
>NA|TRBJ1-5|TRBV7-9|NA
TGTGCCAGCAGCGGAGGGTATCAGCCCCAGCATTTT
CASSGGYQPQHF
>NA|TRBJ2-3|TRBV6-6|NA
TGTGCCGCTAGGAACCTGGGTGAAGATACGCAGTATTTT
CAARNLGEDTQYF
>NA|TRBJ1-1|TRBV19|NA
TGTGCCAGTAGTATAGGCGGAGGTATTCCTGAAGCTTTCTTT
CASSIGGGIPEAFF
>NA|TRBJ2-7|TRBV7-2|NA
TGTGCCAGCAGCTACGGACAGCCGTACTACGAGCAGTACTTC
CASSYGQPYYEQYF
>NA|TRBJ1-3|TRBV7-9|medium-sized
TGTGCCAGCAGCAGCCGGGGAAAAGGAAACACCATATATTTT
CASSSRGKGNTIYF
>TRBD1|TRBJ1-6|TRBV2|NA
TGTGCCAGCAGTGAACGAGGGGGCACTGGCCCCTCTTTCTATTCACCCCTCCACTTT
CASSERGGTGPSFYSPLHF
>TRBD2|TRBJ2-1|TRBV15|NA
TGTGCCACCAGCAGAGAGACTAGCGGGGGTACCTACAATGAGCAGTTCTTC
CATSRETSGGTYNEQFF
>TRBD1|TRBJ2-7|TRBV30|NA
TGTGCCTGGAGTGGGGGGACAGGGTCAAACTACGAGCAGTACTTC
CAWSGGTGSNYEQYF
>NA|TRBJ2-7|TRBV18|NA
TGTGCCAGCTCACCTCCGCCAGGGTCCTACGAGCAGTACTTC
CASSPPPGSYEQYF
>TRBD1|TRBJ1-4|TRBV7-9|few
TGTGCCAGCAGCTTAGCCTTCCGGGACAGGGGAGAAAAACTGTTTTTT
CASSLAFRDRGEKLFF
>NA|TRBJ2-1|TRBV6-1|NA
TGTGCCAGCAGTGAACTAGCGAACCATGAGCAGTTCTTC
CASSELANHEQFF